The 29 T cell receptor beta chains below were found in one sample sequenced in a study of identical twins. MiXCR, run by TCRdb on the 5' RACE reads, gives a single entry per CDR3 protein. The sample includes approximately 240,000 distinct CDR3 sequences, roughly an eighth seen only once; the top ten take around 9%. Sequenced sample: memory (CD45RO+) T cells sorted from blood. The receptors originated from a woman between 18 and 29 years old in good health.

This clonotype appeared a few times. The V gene is TRBV11-2, the J gene TRBJ2-5; perhaps TRBD2 as D (6 bases). V lost 0 bases to trimming and J lost 7 bases, with 15 bases between them. Germline CDR1 reads SGHAT; CDR2 reads FQNNGV. CDR3 size: 15 residues. CDR3 loop: CASSLESGTVGTQYF. CDR3 bases: TGTGCCAGCAGCTTAGAGTCCGGGACTGTCGGGACCCAGTACTTC.

The gene calls are TRBV5-1 and TRBJ1-6; TRBD1 agrees at 8 bases. V shed 6 bases and J 8 bases; nucleotides not matched to a gene: 4. Germline loops: CDR1 SGHRS, CDR2 YFSETQ. This CDR3 is 13 amino acids long. The CDR3 is CASKTGEDSPLHF. The DNA of the CDR3 is TGCGCCAGCAAGACAGGGGAAGATTCACCCCTCCACTTT.

The rearrangement links TRBV7-9 to TRBJ1-2, with TRBD1 as a possible D gene (5 bases). The CDR3 covers 13 residues. Per germline, CDR1 SEHNR and CDR2 FQNEAQ (reference sequence). Trimming pared 1 base from V and 8 bases from J, leaving 11 bases between. The CDR3: CASSLGQGQGYTF. The CDR3 nucleotides are TGTGCCAGCAGCTTAGGCCAGGGTCAAGGCTACACCTTC.

This clonotype was seen only a few times. The chain is built from TRBV5-1 and TRBJ2-7; D unclear. The CDR3 runs 11 residues. Trimming cost V 5 bases and J 6 bases, with 9 bases left between them. Per germline, CDR1 SGHRS and CDR2 YFSETQ. The CDR3 protein is CASRDQTEQYF. CDR3 nucleotide sequence: TGCGCCAGCAGGGATCAGACCGAGCAGTACTTC.

V usage is TRBV24-1 and J usage is TRBJ2-3, with D maybe TRBD1 (5 bases). The CDR3 is made up of 12 amino acids. Germline V gene data show CDR1 as KGHDR and CDR2 as SFDVKD. Between the trimmed V and J ends, which lost 9 bases and 3 bases, there was a span of 9 bases. The CDR3 coding sequence is TGTGCCACCGGGCAGGGTACAGATACGCAGTATTTT. It specifies CATGQGTDTQYF.

This clonotype was counted only a few times. The chain combines TRBV9 with TRBJ1-5, with a tentative D call TRBD1 (6 bases). Germline CDR1 SGDLS, CDR2 YYNGEE. V dropped 6 bases and J dropped 4 bases, with 20 bases sitting between them. This CDR3 is built from 16 residues. The CDR3 loop is CASTQRGGWANQPQHF. The CDR3, as DNA: TGTGCCAGCACCCAAAGGGGGGGCTGGGCAAATCAGCCCCAGCATTTT.

This clonotype has just one count. The chain links TRBV6-2 or TRBV6-3 to TRBJ2-1, with 7 bases fitting TRBD2. V trimming: 6 bases; J trimming: 0 bases; junction bases outside the gene matches: 11. Germline CDR1 MNHEY, CDR2 SVGEGT. The CDR3 sequence is 17 residues long. Here the CDR3 reads CASSRPPGGNSYNEQFF. CDR3 DNA: TGTGCCAGCAGCAGACCCCCGGGGGGAAACTCCTACAATGAGCAGTTCTTC.

Many counts were recorded for this clonotype. CDR3 in DNA: TGTGCCAGCACCCAGTCGGGACAGGGTGGCGAGCAGTACTTC. Translating it yields CASTQSGQGGEQYF. This chain connects TRBV27 to TRBJ2-7, with 9 bases lining up with TRBD1. CDR1 is MNHEY and CDR2 is SMNVEV in the germline V gene (reference sequence). V lost 7 bases to trimming and J lost 6 bases; unmatched junction nucleotides: 10. The CDR3 length is 14 residues.

A few counts support this clonotype. Here the CDR3 reads CASSYSQGGTEAFF. Written as DNA, the CDR3 is TGTGCCAGCAGTTACTCACAGGGAGGCACTGAAGCTTTCTTT. The chain employs TRBV6-5 and TRBJ1-1; TRBD1 is a possible D gene (6 bases). Trimming stripped 0 bases from V and 4 bases from J, with 9 bases between. This CDR3 is built from 14 residues. The V gene's germline CDR1 is MNHEY and CDR2 SVGAGI.

This clonotype was counted only a few times. This rearrangement joins TRBV11-2 to TRBJ2-5; 9 bases line up with TRBD1. The CDR3 covers 15 residues. In germline, CDR1 is SGHAT, CDR2 FQNNGV. Trimming took 0 bases from V and 4 from J; bases not matched to a gene: 3. The CDR3 coding sequence is TGTGCCAGCAGCTTAGAACCACAGGGGGCAGAGACCCAGTACTTC. Translating gives CASSLEPQGAETQYF.

This clonotype appeared many times. J is TRBJ2-5 and V is TRBV7-2; D is uncertain. Trimming took 6 bases from V and 2 from J, leaving 10 bases between them. Germline CDR1 and CDR2: SGHTA and FQGNSA. CDR3 length: 13 residues. CDR3 nucleotide sequence: TGTGCCAGCAGTTTGGGAAGGCAAGAGACCCAGTACTTC. Translation gives CASSLGRQETQYF.

This clonotype came up many times. V and J are TRBV6-2 or TRBV6-3 and TRBJ1-5, with a possible D match to TRBD1 (5 bases). CDR3 size: 14 residues. Per germline, CDR1 MNHEY and CDR2 SVGEGT. The ends were cut back, 3 bases at V and 7 bases at J, with 13 bases in the middle. Written as DNA, the CDR3 is TGTGCCAGCAGTTATGGGGGAATAGGGCAGCCCCAGCATTTT. This encodes CASSYGGIGQPQHF.

This rearrangement joins TRBV2 to TRBJ1-5, with 7 bases lining up with TRBD1. Germline CDR1 reads SNHLY; CDR2 reads FYNNEI. This CDR3 spans 15 amino acids. J gave up 3 bases and V 6 bases, and 8 bases lay outside the gene matches. The CDR3 loop is CASRKGQSFNQPQHF. The CDR3 DNA reads as TGTGCCAGCAGGAAGGGACAGAGCTTCAATCAGCCCCAGCATTTT.

The chain combines TRBV6-2 or TRBV6-3 with TRBJ2-7; no clear D gene. CDR3 length equals 13 residues. Trimming removed 6 bases at V and 7 bases at J, with 16 bases between. Germline CDR1 is MNHEY and CDR2 is SVGEGT. CDR3 in amino acids: CASSHTGLLEQYF. The CDR3 DNA reads as TGTGCCAGCAGCCACACCGGGTTGCTAGAGCAGTACTTC.

The V gene is TRBV18, the J gene TRBJ2-7; possibly TRBD1 for D (5 bases). Trimming stripped 6 bases from V and 3 bases from J, with 12 bases between. CDR1 is KGHSH and CDR2 is LQKENI in the germline V gene. CDR3 size: 13 residues. CDR3 region: CASSRAQGYEQYF. CDR3 nucleotide sequence: TGTGCCAGCTCCCGGGCCCAGGGCTACGAGCAGTACTTC.

This clonotype was seen a few times. The CDR3 reads CASSEGIGGARYEQYF. The CDR3 DNA reads TGTGCCAGCAGTGAAGGAATAGGGGGCGCCCGGTACGAGCAGTACTTC. This chain connects TRBV2 to TRBJ2-7; the match to TRBD1 covers 7 bases. The germline gives CDR1 SNHLY, CDR2 FYNNEI. This CDR3 has 16 residues. The V segment lost 1 base and the J segment 4 bases; nucleotides outside the gene matches: 10.

The sample holds a few counts of this clonotype. V gene TRBV19 combines with J gene TRBJ2-2, with 7 bases matching TRBD1. This CDR3 is 14 amino acids long. The J segment lost 7 bases and the V segment lost 7 bases, leaving 9 bases of the junction unmatched. Germline CDR1 LNHDA, CDR2 SQIVND (reference sequence). This CDR3 reads CASTEGAGIGELFF. The CDR3 region has the DNA TGTGCCAGTACAGAGGGGGCAGGAATCGGGGAGCTGTTTTTT.

The V gene is TRBV5-1, the J gene TRBJ2-5, with D unclear. The CDR3 covers 14 residues. Trimming cost V 0 bases and J 5 bases, with 11 bases left between them. Germline-derived CDR1 and CDR2 are SGHRS and YFSETQ. Here the CDR3 DNA reads TGCGCCAGCAGCTTGGGGAGCGTGGCGGAGACCCAGTACTTC. Protein product: CASSLGSVAETQYF. Filled out from reference TRBV5-1 and TRBJ2-5, the complete variable domain reads KAGVTQTPRYLIKTRGQQVTLSCSPISGHRSVSWYQQTPGQGLQFLFEYFSETQRNKGNFPGRFSGRQFSNSRSEMNVSTLELGDSALYLCASSLGSVAETQYFGPGTRLLVL.

This clonotype was found many times. This chain joins TRBV5-1 and TRBJ2-7, with 9 bases identical to TRBD1. This CDR3 is built from 17 residues. Looked up from germline, CDR1 is SGHRS and CDR2 is YFSETQ. V lost 1 base and J lost 0; bases outside the gene matches: 8. CDR3: CASSLPGTGTGSYEQYF. The CDR3 DNA reads as TGCGCCAGCAGCTTGCCCGGGACAGGGACTGGCTCCTACGAGCAGTACTTC.

This chain uses TRBV7-9 with TRBJ1-2, with D uncertain. The length of the CDR3 is 13 residues. Deletions cut 7 bases from V and 6 bases from J, with 15 bases between. CDR1 is SEHNR, CDR2 FQNEAQ, per germline (reference sequence). Here the CDR3 DNA reads TGTGCCAGCACCATCCGAGGAGTGGATGGCTACACCTTC. Its protein is CASTIRGVDGYTF.

This clonotype came up a few times. This chain uses TRBV20-1 with TRBJ1-1; D perhaps matches TRBD1 (6 bases). The germline V and J ends were trimmed by 5 bases and 5 bases, with 15 bases remaining between them. The CDR3 is made up of 13 amino acids. Germline V gene sequence: CDR1 DFQATT, CDR2 SNEGSKA (reference sequence). The CDR3, as DNA: TGCAGTGCTTTCACAGGGAGAGGGACTGAAGCTTTCTTT. This gives the protein CSAFTGRGTEAFF.

This clonotype occurred a few times. The chain combines TRBV5-1 with TRBJ2-5; no clear D gene. The germline gives CDR1 SGHRS, CDR2 YFSETQ. The CDR3 totals 14 residues. V lost 0 bases and J 1 base, leaving 7 bases between the germline ends. The CDR3 DNA reads TGCGCCAGCAGCTTGGAGGCAGGCCAAGAGACCCAGTACTTC. Translating gives CASSLEAGQETQYF.

V usage is TRBV7-3 and J usage is TRBJ1-1; 9 bases align to TRBD1. Trimming removed 5 bases from V and 3 bases from J; junction bases left unmatched: 7. Germline V lookup: CDR1 SGHTA, CDR2 FQGTGA. This CDR3 region has 15 residues. CDR3: CASSPSGTGHTEAFF. CDR3 in DNA: TGTGCCAGCAGCCCCTCCGGGACAGGGCACACTGAAGCTTTCTTT.

This chain uses TRBV20-1 with TRBJ2-1; D call uncertain. The CDR3 length is 14 residues. V was shortened by 8 bases and J by 3 bases, with 17 bases between the two germline ends. Germline V gives CDR1 DFQATT, CDR2 SNEGSKA (reference sequence). Here the CDR3 DNA reads TGCAGTCCGACATCTCCCCAACTCTACAATGAGCAGTTCTTC. It encodes CSPTSPQLYNEQFF.

V is TRBV2 and J is TRBJ2-2; D uncertain. With 7 bases removed from V and 3 bases from J, the gap between germline ends came to 9 bases. Per the germline V gene, CDR1 is SNHLY and CDR2 is FYNNEI. The CDR3 covers 13 residues. The CDR3 region is CASKTYYTGELFF. In DNA form, the CDR3 reads TGTGCCAGCAAAACCTATTACACCGGGGAGCTGTTTTTT.

The CDR3 DNA reads TGTGCCACCAGCAGTCCCTCCGGGCACAGGGAAGGGGGCTATGGCTACACCTTC. Amino acids: CATSSPSGHREGGYGYTF. V and J are TRBV15 and TRBJ1-2, with D maybe TRBD1 (6 bases). The V and J ends lost 3 bases and 4 bases respectively, with 24 bases between them. CDR1 and CDR2 from the germline V gene are LNHNV and YYDKDF (reference sequence). The CDR3 contains 18 residues.

The V gene is TRBV6-6, the J gene TRBJ1-1; D call uncertain. The CDR3 has 13 amino acids. The germline V gene encodes CDR1 MNHNY and CDR2 SVGAGI (reference sequence). The V and J ends lost 6 bases and 1 base respectively, with 9 bases between them. The CDR3 sequence is CASRLARNTEAFF. For the CDR3, the DNA is TGTGCCAGCAGGTTGGCGCGGAACACTGAAGCTTTCTTT.

In its sample, this clonotype was seen many times. The chain is built from TRBV12-3 or TRBV12-4 and TRBJ2-5; D unclear. The CDR3 totals 11 residues. The ends were cut back, 3 bases at V and 3 bases at J, with 2 bases in the middle. CDR3 loop: CASSFEETQYF. DNA of the CDR3: TGTGCCAGCAGTTTCGAAGAGACCCAGTACTTC.

This clonotype was recorded a few times. This sequence joins TRBV5-1 and TRBJ2-6, with D possibly TRBD2 on 5 matching bases. Germline CDR1 is SGHRS and CDR2 is YFSETQ. The V end was cut by 6 bases, the J end by 0 bases, with 13 bases between. CDR3 size: 16 residues. The CDR3 coding sequence is TGCGCCAGCACCAGAACGGGGAGCTCTGGGGCCAACGTCCTGACTTTC. It yields the protein CASTRTGSSGANVLTF.